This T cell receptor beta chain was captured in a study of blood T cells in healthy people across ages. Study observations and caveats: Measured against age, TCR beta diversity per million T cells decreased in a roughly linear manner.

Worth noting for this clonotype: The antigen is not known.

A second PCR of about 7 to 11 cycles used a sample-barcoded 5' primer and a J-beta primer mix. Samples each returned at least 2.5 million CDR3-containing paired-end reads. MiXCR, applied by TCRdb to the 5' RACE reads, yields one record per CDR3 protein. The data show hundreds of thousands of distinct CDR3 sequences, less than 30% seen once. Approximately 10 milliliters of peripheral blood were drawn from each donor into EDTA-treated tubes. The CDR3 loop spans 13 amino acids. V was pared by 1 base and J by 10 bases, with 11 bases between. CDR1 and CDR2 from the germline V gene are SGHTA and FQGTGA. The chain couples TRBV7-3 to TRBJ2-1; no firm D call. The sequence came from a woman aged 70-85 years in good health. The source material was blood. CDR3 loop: CASSLNSASEQFF. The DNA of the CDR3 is TGTGCCAGCAGCTTAAATTCAGCATCCGAGCAGTTCTTC. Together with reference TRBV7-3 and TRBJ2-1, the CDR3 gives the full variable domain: GAGVSQTPSNKVTEKGKYVELRCDPISGHTALYWYRQSLGQGPEFLIYFQGTGAADDSGLPNDRFFAVRPEGSVSTLKIQRTERGDSAVYLCASSLNSASEQFFGPGTRLTVL.